This TCR beta chain was captured in a study of blood T cell repertoires in COVID-19. In the study overall: Italy, Spain and the United States were the sources of the convalescent and acute COVID-19 samples. T cells, B-cell-depleted T cells, or PBMCs provided the cDNA or gDNA that served as material.

Under the authors' procedure: Amplifying reference gene primers gave estimates of nucleated cell counts. Some clones are missing from TCRdb's copy, which holds only in-frame ones; the method was immunoSEQ multiplex PCR. That table furnishes V, J and clone size, whereas the DNA furnished D and trimming. This sample has some 140,000 clones, with approximately 79% found just once. This clone has just a few counts. The CDR3 is made up of 15 amino acids. Germline CDR1 and CDR2: KGHSH and LQKENI. The V gene lost 3 bases and the J gene lost 4 bases, with 15 bases spanning the gap. V usage is TRBV18 and J usage is TRBJ1-1; the D gene is possibly TRBD1 (6 bases). This TCR was recovered from a man between 60 and 70 years old with acute or convalescent COVID-19. What was sequenced was peripheral blood. CDR3 residues: CASSPVQGQGTEAFF. In DNA, the CDR3 is TGTGCCAGCTCACCCGTACAGGGTCAAGGCACTGAAGCTTTCTTT.